This record looks at one T cell receptor beta chain sequence and its context. This sample stems from a study of blood T cell repertoires in COVID-19. TCRdb keeps only in-frame clones here, not all; method: immunoSEQ multiplex PCR. There are 150,000 to 200,000 clones in the sample; 80% to 90% occur only once, and approximately 9% lies in the top ten. Trimming removed 5 bases from V and 5 bases from J; junction bases left unmatched: 4. CDR3 length: 13 residues. The V gene's germline CDR1 is SGHVS and CDR2 FNYEAQ. V and J are TRBV7-6 and TRBJ2-5; 8 bases are a match to TRBD2. This receptor was taken from a woman aged 18-29 years who had recovered from COVID-19. The sample consisted of PBMCs or T cells enriched from blood (not recorded which). This chain's CDR3 is CASSPRGGETQYF. CDR3 in DNA: TGTGCCAGCAGCCCTCGGGGGGGGGAGACCCAGTACTTC.